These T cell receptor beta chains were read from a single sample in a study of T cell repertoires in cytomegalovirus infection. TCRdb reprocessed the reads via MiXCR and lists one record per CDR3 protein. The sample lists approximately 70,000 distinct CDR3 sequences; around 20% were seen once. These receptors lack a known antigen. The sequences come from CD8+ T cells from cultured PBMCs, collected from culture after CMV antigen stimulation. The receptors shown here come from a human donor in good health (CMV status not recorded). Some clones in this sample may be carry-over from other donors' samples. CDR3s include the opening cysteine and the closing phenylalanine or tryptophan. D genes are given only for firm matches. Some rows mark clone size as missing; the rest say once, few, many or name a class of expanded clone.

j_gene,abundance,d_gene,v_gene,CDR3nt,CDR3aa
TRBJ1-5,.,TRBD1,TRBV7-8,TGTGCCAGCAGCTTATTTACCGGGACAGGGGCCGCCGTGGACGCGCATTTT,CASSLFTGTGAAVDAHF
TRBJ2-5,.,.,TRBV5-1,TGCGCCAGCAGGATACAAGAGACCCAGTACTTC,CASRIQETQYF
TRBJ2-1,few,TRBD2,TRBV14,TGTGCCAGCAGCCACATAAGAGAGAGGACTAGCGGGAAATACAATGAGCAGTTCTTC,CASSHIRERTSGKYNEQFF
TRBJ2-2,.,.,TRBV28,TGTGCCAGCAGAGCTGCGGATGTCATCATTACCGGGGAGCTGTTTTTT,CASRAADVIITGELFF
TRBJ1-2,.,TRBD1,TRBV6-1,TGTGCCAGCAGTGGGGACAGGGGCTACTATGGCTACACCTTC,CASSGDRGYYGYTF
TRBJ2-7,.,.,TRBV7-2,TGTGCCAGCAGCTTCTTCGACGGGGCCTACGAGCAGTACTTC,CASSFFDGAYEQYF
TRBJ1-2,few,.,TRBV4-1,TGCGCCAGCAGCCAAAGCCGGCAGGGTCACTATGGCTACACCTTC,CASSQSRQGHYGYTF
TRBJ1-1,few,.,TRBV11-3,TGTGCCAGCAGCTACGGGGGGCCCGGACCGAACACTGAAGCTTTCTTT,CASSYGGPGPNTEAFF
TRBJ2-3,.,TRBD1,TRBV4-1,TGCGCCAGCAGCCATCCAGGACAGGGCCTCACAGATACGCAGTATTTT,CASSHPGQGLTDTQYF
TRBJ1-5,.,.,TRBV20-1,TGCAGTGCTTGGACAGTTAATCAGCCCCAGCATTTT,CSAWTVNQPQHF
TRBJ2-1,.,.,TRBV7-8,TGTGCCAGCAGCTCGGCTTGGCTTGCCTACAATGAGCAGTTCTTC,CASSSAWLAYNEQFF
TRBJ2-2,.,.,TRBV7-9,TGTGCCAGCAGCTTACCCCCCCGCAGGGTCACGAGCGGGGAGCTGTTTTTT,CASSLPPRRVTSGELFF